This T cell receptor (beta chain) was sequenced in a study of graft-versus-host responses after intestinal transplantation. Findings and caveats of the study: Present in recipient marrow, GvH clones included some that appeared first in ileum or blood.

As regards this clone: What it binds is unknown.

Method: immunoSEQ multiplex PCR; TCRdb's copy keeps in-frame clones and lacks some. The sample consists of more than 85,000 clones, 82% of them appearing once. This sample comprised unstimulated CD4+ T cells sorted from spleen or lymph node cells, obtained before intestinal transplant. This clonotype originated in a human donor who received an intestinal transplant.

The CDR3, as DNA: TGTGCCAGCACCTTCGACGGGACTAGTAATGAGCAGTTCTTC. Its protein product is CASTFDGTSNEQFF. The chain combines TRBV6-5 with TRBJ2-1, with 8 bases aligning to TRBD2. CDR1 and CDR2 (germline): MNHEY, SVGAGI. The CDR3 length is 14 residues. With V trimmed by 7 bases and J by 7 bases, 9 bases remained unmatched.